The next 3 T cell receptor beta chains were all read from a single sample in a study of glioma-infiltrating T cells. Amplification of TCR alpha and beta CDR3 regions from RNA used iRepertoire nested multiplex PCR. Each CDR3 protein gets one entry after TCRdb re-called the multiplex PCR reads with MiXCR. Here the sample spans around 190,000 distinct CDR3 sequences, approximately 40% being singletons. Material: glioma tissue, nonneoplastic brain tissue, or PBMCs (not recorded which). These TCRs come from a human donor with low-grade glioma or glioblastoma, undergoing nonglioma brain surgery, or in good health (not recorded which).

The chain carries TRBV24-1 and TRBJ2-5; no definite D call. Looked up from germline, CDR1 is KGHDR and CDR2 is SFDVKD. The CDR3 is made up of 11 amino acids. V was shortened by 9 bases and J by 5 bases, with 9 bases between the two germline ends. CDR3 residues: CATESAETQYF. CDR3 DNA: TGTGCCACCGAGTCGGCTGAGACCCAGTACTTC.

This clonotype was detected a few times. The gene calls are TRBV2 and TRBJ2-7; unclear D gene. The germline V gene has CDR1 SNHLY and CDR2 FYNNEI. Trimming stripped 9 bases from V and 5 bases from J, with 2 bases between. This CDR3 is 8 amino acids long. The CDR3 DNA is TGTGCCAGACACGAGCAGTACTTC. Its protein product is CARHEQYF. The entire variable domain, with the rest obtained from reference TRBV2 and TRBJ2-7, is as follows: EPEVTQTPSHQVTQMGQEVILRCVPISNHLYFYWYRQILGQKVEFLVSFYNNEISEKSEIFDDQFSVERPDGSNFTLKIRSTKLEDSAMYFCARHEQYFGPGTRLTVT.

This clonotype came up a few times. This may be a read error, as it is one base from a much larger clone. CDR3 sequence: CASRSGTGENEQFF. The CDR3 nucleotides are TGTGCCAGCAGATCCGGGACAGGGGAGAATGAGCAGTTCTTC. This chain connects TRBV28 to TRBJ2-1, with TRBD1 matching 10 bases. The CDR3 has 14 amino acids. The ends lost 6 bases at V and 7 bases at J; junction bases unmatched: 6. Germline V gives CDR1 MDHEN, CDR2 SYDVKM.